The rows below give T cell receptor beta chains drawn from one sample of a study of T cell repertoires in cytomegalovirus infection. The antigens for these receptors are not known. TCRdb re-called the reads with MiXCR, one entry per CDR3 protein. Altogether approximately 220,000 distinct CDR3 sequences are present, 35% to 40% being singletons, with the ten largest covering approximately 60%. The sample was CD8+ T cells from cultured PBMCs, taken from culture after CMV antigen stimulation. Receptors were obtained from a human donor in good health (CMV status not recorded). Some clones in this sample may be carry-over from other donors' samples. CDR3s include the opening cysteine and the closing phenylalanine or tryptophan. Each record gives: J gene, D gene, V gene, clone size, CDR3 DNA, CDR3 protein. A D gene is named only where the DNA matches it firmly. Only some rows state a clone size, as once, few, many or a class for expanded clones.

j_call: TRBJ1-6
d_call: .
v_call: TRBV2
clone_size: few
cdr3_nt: TGTGCCAGCGGGCTCCCAGGCAATCTAGCGAAGTCACCCCTCCACTTT
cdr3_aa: CASGLPGNLAKSPLHF

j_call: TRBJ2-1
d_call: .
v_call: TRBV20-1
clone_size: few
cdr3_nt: TGCAGTGCGCTCCCCTCCACAGCAAACAATGAGCAGTTCTTC
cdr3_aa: CSALPSTANNEQFF

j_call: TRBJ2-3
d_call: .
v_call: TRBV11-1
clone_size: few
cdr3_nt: TGTGCCAGCAGCTCAGACCTCACAGATACGCAGTATTTT
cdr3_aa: CASSSDLTDTQYF

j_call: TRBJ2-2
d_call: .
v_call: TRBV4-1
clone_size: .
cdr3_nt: TGCGCCAGCAGCCAAGCTGAGGCGGGATGGTCTGGGGAGCTGTTTTTT
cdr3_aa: CASSQAEAGWSGELFF

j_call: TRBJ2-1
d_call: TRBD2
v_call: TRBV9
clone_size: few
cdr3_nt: TGTGCCAGCAGCGTAGAAACTAGCGGGATAAGATCCTACAATGAGCAGTTCTTC
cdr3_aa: CASSVETSGIRSYNEQFF

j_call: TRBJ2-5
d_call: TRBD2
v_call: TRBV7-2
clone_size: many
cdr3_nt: TGTGCCAGCAGCTTACCCCTCCTGACTAGCGGGAGGGATGAGACCCAGTACTTC
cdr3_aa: CASSLPLLTSGRDETQYF

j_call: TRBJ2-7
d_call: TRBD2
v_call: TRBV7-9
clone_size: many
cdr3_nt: TGTGCCAGCAGCTTAAAACCCCCTAGCGGGTCACCTAGCGAGCAGTACTTC
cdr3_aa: CASSLKPPSGSPSEQYF

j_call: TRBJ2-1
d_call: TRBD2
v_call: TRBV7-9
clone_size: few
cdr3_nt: TGTGCCAGCAGCAGCCCGGGACTAGCGGGAGGCCTTTTGTCAAATGAGCAGTTCTTC
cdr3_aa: CASSSPGLAGGLLSNEQFF

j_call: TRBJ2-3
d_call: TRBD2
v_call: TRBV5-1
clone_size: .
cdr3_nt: TGCGCCAGCAGCCTACTATACTGGACTAGCCGACTCACAGATACGCAGTATTTT
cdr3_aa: CASSLLYWTSRLTDTQYF

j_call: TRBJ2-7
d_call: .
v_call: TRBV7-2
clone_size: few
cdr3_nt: TGTGCCAGCAGCTTACCGGGAGCGGGCTGGGAGCAGTACTTC
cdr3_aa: CASSLPGAGWEQYF

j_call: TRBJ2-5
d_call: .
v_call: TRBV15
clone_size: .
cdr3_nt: TGTGCCACCAGCAAAGGGCAGAACCAAGAGACCCAGTACTTC
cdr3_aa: CATSKGQNQETQYF

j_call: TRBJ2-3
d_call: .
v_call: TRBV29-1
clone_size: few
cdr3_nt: TGCAGCGTTGAAGGTGGCAGCACAGATACGCAGTATTTT
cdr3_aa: CSVEGGSTDTQYF

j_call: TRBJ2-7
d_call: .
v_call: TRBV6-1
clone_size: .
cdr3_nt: TGTGCCAGCATCCCCGGTGGGGGAGAGCAGTACTTC
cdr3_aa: CASIPGGGEQYF

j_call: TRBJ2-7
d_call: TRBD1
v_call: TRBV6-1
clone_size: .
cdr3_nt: TGTGCCAGCAGTGAAGCCGGGACAGGCTTCCGCCTGAGGGTCTACGAGCAGTACTTC
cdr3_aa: CASSEAGTGFRLRVYEQYF

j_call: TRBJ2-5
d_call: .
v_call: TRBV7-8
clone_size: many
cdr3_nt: TGTGCCAGCAGCTTAGCCCCTACCCAACTCGGCGAAGAGACCCAGTACTTC
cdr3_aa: CASSLAPTQLGEETQYF

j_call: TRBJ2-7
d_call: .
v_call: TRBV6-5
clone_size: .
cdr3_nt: TGTGCCAGCAGTTACTCGGGACTGAGCTCCTACGAGCAGTACTTC
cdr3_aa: CASSYSGLSSYEQYF

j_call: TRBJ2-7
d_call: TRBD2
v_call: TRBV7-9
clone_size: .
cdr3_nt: TGTGCCAGCAGCTTACTAGCGGGAGCGGTCGAGCAGTACTTC
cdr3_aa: CASSLLAGAVEQYF

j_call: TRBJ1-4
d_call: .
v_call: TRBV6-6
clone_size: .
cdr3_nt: TGTGCCAGCAGTTACGGTGAAAAACTGTTTTTT
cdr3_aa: CASSYGEKLFF

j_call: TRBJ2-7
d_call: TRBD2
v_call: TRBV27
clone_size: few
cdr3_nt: TGTGCCAGCGGCGGGACTAGCGGGCCCCTTCACTCCTACGAGCAGTACTTC
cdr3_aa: CASGGTSGPLHSYEQYF

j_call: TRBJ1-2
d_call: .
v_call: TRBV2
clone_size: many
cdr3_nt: TGTGCCAGAAATGACAGCCTCTCCCACTGGGGAGGCTACACCTTC
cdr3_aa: CARNDSLSHWGGYTF

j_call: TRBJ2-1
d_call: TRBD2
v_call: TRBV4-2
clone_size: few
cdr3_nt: TGTGCCAGCAGCCAAGACGGGAGGTCTAGCGGGGGGTATTCGGTCAGTGAGCAGTTCTTC
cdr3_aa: CASSQDGRSSGGYSVSEQFF

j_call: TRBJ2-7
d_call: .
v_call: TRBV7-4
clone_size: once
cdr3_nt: TGTGCCAGCAGCGTGAATCCCCAGTACTTC
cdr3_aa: CASSVNPQYF

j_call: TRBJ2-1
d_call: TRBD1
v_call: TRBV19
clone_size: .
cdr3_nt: TGTGCCAGTTGGGACAGCTCCTACAATGAGCAGTTCTTC
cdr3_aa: CASWDSSYNEQFF

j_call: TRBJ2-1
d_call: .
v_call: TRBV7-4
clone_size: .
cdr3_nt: TGTGCCAGCACCTTGGTACAGGTAGAGACCTACAATGAGCAGTTCTTC
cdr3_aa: CASTLVQVETYNEQFF

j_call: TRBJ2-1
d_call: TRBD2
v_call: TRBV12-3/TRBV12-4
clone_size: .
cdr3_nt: TGTGCCAGCAGTTTGACTAGCGGGGGTGTATATGAGCAGTTCTTC
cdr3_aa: CASSLTSGGVYEQFF

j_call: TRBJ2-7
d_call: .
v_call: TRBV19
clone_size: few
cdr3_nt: TGTGCCAGTAGTTCCCGACTCGACGGGGAGTACTACGAGCAGTACTTC
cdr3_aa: CASSSRLDGEYYEQYF

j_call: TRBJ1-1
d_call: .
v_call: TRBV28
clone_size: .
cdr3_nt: TGTGCCAGCAGTTTGGCCCGAGATTACAACACTGAAGCTTTCTTT
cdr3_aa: CASSLARDYNTEAFF

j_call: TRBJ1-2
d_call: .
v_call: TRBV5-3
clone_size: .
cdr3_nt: TGTGCCAGAAGCCCCCCCCGGGCCAACTATGGCTACACCTTC
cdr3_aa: CARSPPRANYGYTF

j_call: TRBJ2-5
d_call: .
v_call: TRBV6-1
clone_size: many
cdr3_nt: TGTGCCAGCCTCAGAGGGGAGAGGATTGAGACCCAGTACTTC
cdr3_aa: CASLRGERIETQYF

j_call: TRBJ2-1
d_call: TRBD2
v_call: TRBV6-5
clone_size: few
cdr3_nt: TGTGCCAGCAGTTACACTGAAGCGGGAGGGAACAATGAGCAGTTCTTC
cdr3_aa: CASSYTEAGGNNEQFF